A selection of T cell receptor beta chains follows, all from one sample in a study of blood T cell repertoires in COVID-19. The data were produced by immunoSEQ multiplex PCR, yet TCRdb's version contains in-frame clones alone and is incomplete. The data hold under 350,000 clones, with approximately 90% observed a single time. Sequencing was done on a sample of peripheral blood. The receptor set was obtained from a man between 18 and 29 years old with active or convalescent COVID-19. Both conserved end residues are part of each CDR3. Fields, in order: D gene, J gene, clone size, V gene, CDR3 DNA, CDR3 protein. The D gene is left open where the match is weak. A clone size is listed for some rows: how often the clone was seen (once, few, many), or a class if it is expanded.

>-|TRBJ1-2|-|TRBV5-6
TGTGCCAGCAGCCCATCAGGGCAGGGTGAAGGCTACACCTTC
CASSPSGQGEGYTF
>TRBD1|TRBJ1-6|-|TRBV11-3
TGTGCCAGCAGCTTATTCGGCAGGGGGCAATCACCCCTCCACTTT
CASSLFGRGQSPLHF
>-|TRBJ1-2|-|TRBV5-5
TGTGCCAGCAGCTGGGGGGGACTGATCTATGGCTACACCTTC
CASSWGGLIYGYTF
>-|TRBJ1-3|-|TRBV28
TGTGCCAGCGGGTTTTACAGGGGAAACACCATATATTTT
CASGFYRGNTIYF
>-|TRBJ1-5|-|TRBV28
TGTGCCAGCAGTTTCGAACAAGCCCGCAGGGCCCAGCATTTT
CASSFEQARRAQHF
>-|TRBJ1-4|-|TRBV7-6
TGTGCCAGCACACTCGGGCCCCGGGGGGAAAAACTGTTTTTT
CASTLGPRGEKLFF
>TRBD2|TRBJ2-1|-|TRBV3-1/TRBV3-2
TGTGCCAGCAGCCAAGGGACTAGTCACTCCAATGAGCAGTTCTTC
CASSQGTSHSNEQFF
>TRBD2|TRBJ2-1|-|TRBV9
TGTGCCAGCAGCGCAATAGCGGGGGGGCCGGGGTTCGATGAGCAGTTCTTC
CASSAIAGGPGFDEQFF
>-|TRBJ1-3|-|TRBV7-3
TGTGCCAGCAGCTTAAGCCATAGCGCTGGAAACACCATATATTTT
CASSLSHSAGNTIYF
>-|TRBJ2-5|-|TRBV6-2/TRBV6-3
TGTGCCAGCAGTAGGGACAACCAAGAGACCCAGTACTTC
CASSRDNQETQYF
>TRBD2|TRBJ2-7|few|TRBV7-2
TGTGCCAGCACCCACCGGGAGCGGGGGTTAGAGCAGTACTTC
CASTHRERGLEQYF
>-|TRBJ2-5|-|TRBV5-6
TGTGCCAGCAGCAGGACTCTTCAAGAGACCCAGTACTTC
CASSRTLQETQYF
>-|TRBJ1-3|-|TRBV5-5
TGTGCCAGCAGCCCCACATTGTTCTCTGGAAACACCATATATTTT
CASSPTLFSGNTIYF
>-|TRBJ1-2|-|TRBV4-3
TGCGCCAGCAGCCAGGCAGGGGAATACGTTAACTATGGCTACACCTTC
CASSQAGEYVNYGYTF
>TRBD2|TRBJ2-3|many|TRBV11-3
TGTGCCAGCTGGGCGGGGGACACAGATACGCAGTATTTT
CASWAGDTDTQYF
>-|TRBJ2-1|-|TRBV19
TGTGCCAGTAGTATAGCCAGCGGGTCTTACAATGAGCAGTTCTTC
CASSIASGSYNEQFF
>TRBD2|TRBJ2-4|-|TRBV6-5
TGTGCCAGCAGTTACCGCGGGAGTCCCATTCAGTACTTC
CASSYRGSPIQYF
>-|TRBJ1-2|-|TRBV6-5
TGTGCCAGCAGACTGGCGGGGGCTGGCTACACCTTC
CASRLAGAGYTF
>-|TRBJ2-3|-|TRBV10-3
TGTGCCATCGGGGGGGCCCGAGAGGCGGGAGCGGCAGATACGCAGTATTTT
CAIGGAREAGAADTQYF
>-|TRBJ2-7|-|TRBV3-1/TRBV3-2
TGTGCCAGCAGCCATAGCCACGAGCAGTACTTC
CASSHSHEQYF
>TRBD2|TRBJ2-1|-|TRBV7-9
TGTGCCAGCAGCGTCTGGACTAGCAGCACCTACAATGAGCAGTTCTTC
CASSVWTSSTYNEQFF
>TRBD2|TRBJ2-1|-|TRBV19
TGTGCCACCAGAGGAGGACTAGCGGCTCTTAATGAGCAGTTCTTC
CATRGGLAALNEQFF
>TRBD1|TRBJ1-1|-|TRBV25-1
TGTGCCAGCATCGGGACAGGGGACACTGAAGCTTTCTTT
CASIGTGDTEAFF
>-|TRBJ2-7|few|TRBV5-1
TGCGCCAGCAGAGGAGACAGGTACTACGAGCAGTACTTC
CASRGDRYYEQYF
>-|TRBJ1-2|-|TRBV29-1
TGCAGCGTCTTAAGTTCCGGAGGTCGTGGTGTTGGCTATGGCTACACCTTC
CSVLSSGGRGVGYGYTF
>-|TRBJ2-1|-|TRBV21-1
TGTGCCAGAAGGCTAGTTGAGAGGAATGAGCAGTTCTTC
CARRLVERNEQFF
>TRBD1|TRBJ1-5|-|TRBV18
TGTGCCAGCTCACAAGGACAGGGGGCAGGGAACAATCAGCCCCAGCATTTT
CASSQGQGAGNNQPQHF
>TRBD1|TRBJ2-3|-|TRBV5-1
TGCGCCAGCAGCTTCGAACCGGGACAGGGGTACACAGATACGCAGTATTTT
CASSFEPGQGYTDTQYF
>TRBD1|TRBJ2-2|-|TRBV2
TGTGCCAGCGGGGGACAGGGGAACACCGGGGAGCTGTTTTTT
CASGGQGNTGELFF